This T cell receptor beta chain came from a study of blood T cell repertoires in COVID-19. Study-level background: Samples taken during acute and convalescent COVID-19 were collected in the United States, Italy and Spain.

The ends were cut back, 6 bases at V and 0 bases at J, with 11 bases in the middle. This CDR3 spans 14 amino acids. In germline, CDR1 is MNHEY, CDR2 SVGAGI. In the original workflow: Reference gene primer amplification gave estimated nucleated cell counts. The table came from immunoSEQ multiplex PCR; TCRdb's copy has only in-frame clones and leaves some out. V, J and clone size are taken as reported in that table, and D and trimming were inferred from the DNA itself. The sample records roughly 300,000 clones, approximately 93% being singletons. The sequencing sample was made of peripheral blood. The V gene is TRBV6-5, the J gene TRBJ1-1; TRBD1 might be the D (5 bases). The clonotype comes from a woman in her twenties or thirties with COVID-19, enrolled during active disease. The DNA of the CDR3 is TGTGCCAGCAGGGCGACAGCGATGAACACTGAAGCTTTCTTT. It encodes CASRATAMNTEAFF.